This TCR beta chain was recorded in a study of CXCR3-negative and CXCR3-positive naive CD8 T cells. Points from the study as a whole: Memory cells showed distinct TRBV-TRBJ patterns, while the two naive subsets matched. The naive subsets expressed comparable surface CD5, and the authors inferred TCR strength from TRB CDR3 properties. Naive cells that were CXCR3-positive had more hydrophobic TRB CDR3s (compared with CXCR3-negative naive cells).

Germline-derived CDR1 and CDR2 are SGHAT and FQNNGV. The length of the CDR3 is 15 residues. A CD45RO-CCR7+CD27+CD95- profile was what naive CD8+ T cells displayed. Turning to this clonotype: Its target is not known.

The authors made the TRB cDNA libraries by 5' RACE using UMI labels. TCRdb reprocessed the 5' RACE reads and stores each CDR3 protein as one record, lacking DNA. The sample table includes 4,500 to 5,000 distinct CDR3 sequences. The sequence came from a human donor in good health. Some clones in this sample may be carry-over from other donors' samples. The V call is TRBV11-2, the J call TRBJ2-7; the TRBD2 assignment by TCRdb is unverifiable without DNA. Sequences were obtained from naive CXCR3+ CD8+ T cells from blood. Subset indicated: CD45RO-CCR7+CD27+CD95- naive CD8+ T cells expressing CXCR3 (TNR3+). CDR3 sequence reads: CASSLAGGTSREQYF.